This T cell receptor (beta chain) is from a study of blood T cell repertoires in COVID-19. Background on the study: The samples span acute and convalescent COVID-19 from the United States, Italy and Spain. In each case, the material was cDNA or gDNA derived from T cells, B-cell-depleted T cells, or PBMCs.

Authors' processing steps: Reference gene primer amplification gave estimated nucleated cell counts. The data were produced by immunoSEQ multiplex PCR, yet TCRdb's version contains in-frame clones alone and is incomplete. The V and J calls and clone size were taken over from that table, and D and trimming were inferred from the DNA. The sample includes approximately 150,000 clones, 84% of them seen just once. Sequenced sample: peripheral blood. The receptor was derived from a human donor in a cohort sampled during active COVID-19.

Written as DNA, the CDR3 is TGTGCCAGCAGCTTAGACCGGGGAGCCTACGAGCAGTACTTC. The encoded protein is CASSLDRGAYEQYF. The chain has TRBV5-4 and TRBJ2-7; possibly TRBD2 for D (5 bases). The CDR3 runs 14 residues. CDR1 SGHNT and CDR2 YYREEE come from the germline V gene (reference sequence). The V and J ends lost 2 bases and 2 bases respectively, with 11 bases between them.